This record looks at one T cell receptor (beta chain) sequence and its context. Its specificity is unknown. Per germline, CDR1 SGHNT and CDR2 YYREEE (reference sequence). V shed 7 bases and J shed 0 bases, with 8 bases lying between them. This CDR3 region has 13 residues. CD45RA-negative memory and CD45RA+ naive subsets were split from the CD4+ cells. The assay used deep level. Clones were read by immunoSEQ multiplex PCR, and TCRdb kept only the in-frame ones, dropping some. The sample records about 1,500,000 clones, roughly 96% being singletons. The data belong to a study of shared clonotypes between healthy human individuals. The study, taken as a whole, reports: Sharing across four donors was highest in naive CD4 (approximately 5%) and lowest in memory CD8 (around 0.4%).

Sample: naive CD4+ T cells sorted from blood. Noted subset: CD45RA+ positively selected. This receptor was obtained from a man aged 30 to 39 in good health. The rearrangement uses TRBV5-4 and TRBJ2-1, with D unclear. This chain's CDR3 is CASAMSSYNEQFF. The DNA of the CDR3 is TGTGCCAGCGCCATGAGCTCCTACAATGAGCAGTTCTTC.